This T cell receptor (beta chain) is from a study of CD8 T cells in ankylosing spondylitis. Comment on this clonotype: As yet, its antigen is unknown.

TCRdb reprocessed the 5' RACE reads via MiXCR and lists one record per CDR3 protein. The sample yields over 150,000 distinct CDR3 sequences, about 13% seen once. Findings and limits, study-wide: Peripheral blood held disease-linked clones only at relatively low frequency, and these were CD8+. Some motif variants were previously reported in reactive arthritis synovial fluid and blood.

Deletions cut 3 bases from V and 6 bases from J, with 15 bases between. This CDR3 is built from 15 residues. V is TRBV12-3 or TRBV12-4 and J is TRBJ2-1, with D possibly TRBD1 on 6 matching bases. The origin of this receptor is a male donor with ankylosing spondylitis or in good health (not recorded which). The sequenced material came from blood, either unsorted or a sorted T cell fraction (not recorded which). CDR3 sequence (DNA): TGTGCCAGCAGTTTGTCCAGCGGACAGTTCAATGAGCAGTTCTTC. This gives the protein CASSLSSGQFNEQFF.